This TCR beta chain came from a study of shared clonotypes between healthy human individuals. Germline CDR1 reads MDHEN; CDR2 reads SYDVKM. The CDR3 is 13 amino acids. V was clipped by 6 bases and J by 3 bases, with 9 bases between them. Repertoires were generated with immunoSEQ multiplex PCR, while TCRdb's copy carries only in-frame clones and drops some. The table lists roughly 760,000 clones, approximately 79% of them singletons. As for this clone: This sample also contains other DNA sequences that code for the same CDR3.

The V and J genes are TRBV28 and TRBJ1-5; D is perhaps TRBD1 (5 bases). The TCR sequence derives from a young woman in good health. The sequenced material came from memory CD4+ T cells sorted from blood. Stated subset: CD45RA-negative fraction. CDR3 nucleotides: TGTGCCAGCAGGGGGGGTTCCAATCAGCCCCAGCATTTT. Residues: CASRGGSNQPQHF.